What follows are 26 T cell receptor beta chains derived from one specimen sequenced in a study of regulatory T cells in long-lasting Graves disease. Construction of TCR beta libraries relied on iRepertoire HTBI primers and on Arm-PCR targeting CDR3 regions. Each CDR3 protein is one row after TCRdb ran MiXCR on the multiplex PCR reads. The top ten hold around 20% of the sample, which has about 200,000 distinct CDR3 sequences, around 16% seen once. Time point here: newly diagnosed GD, antithyroid drugs for less than 3 months. From RNA extracted from PBMCs, the TCR library was made. The sequenced sample was peripheral blood mononuclear cells (PBMCs), obtained at new diagnosis, from a patient treated with antithyroid drugs. These TCRs come from a female donor with Graves disease.

The CDR3: CASRMTSGRGEQFF. CDR3 in DNA: TGTGCCAGCAGGATGACTAGCGGGAGAGGGGAGCAGTTCTTC. The rearrangement joins TRBV12-3 or TRBV12-4 to TRBJ2-1; 12 positions agree with TRBD2. V trimming: 6 bases; J trimming: 10 bases; junction bases outside the gene matches: 7. The CDR3 spans 14 residues.

Many counts were recorded for this clonotype. The J gene is TRBJ2-2, the V gene TRBV5-1; TRBD2 matches 7 bases. CDR1 and CDR2 (germline): SGHRS, YFSETQ. With V trimmed by 4 bases and J by 3 bases, 6 bases remained unmatched. There are 15 residues in the CDR3. The CDR3 protein is CASSIGLDYTGELFF. CDR3 bases: TGCGCCAGCAGCATAGGACTAGACTACACCGGGGAGCTGTTTTTT.

Worth noting for this clonotype: A single base separates this from a much larger clone, so it may be a read error. The rearrangement joins TRBV27 to TRBJ1-5; TRBD1 might be the D (5 bases). V shed 6 bases and J shed 0 bases, with 9 bases lying between them. The CDR3 is 14 residues long. The germline V gene has CDR1 MNHEY and CDR2 SMNVEV (reference sequence). The DNA for the CDR3 is TGTGCCAGCAGGGCACAGGATAGCAATCAGCCCCAGCATTTT. This sequence encodes CASRAQDSNQPQHF.

The chain couples TRBV19 to TRBJ1-2, with a weak D call TRBD1 (6 bases). The CDR3 is 16 amino acids. Germline-derived CDR1 and CDR2 are LNHDA and SQIVND (reference sequence). The V gene lost 7 bases and the J gene lost 3 bases, with 21 bases spanning the gap. This chain's CDR3 is CASKVFGQRWDYGYTF. DNA for the CDR3: TGTGCCAGTAAAGTGTTTGGACAGCGATGGGACTATGGCTACACCTTC.

At least ten counts were recorded for this clonotype. The chain couples TRBV2 to TRBJ1-1; TRBD1 is a possible D gene (6 bases). V was trimmed by 4 bases and J by 5 bases, leaving 14 bases between them. Germline values: CDR1 SNHLY, CDR2 FYNNEI. This CDR3 spans 14 amino acids. CDR3 region: CASSAPVQGTEAFF. In nucleotides, the CDR3 is TGTGCCAGCAGTGCTCCCGTACAGGGAACTGAAGCTTTCTTT.

This sequence joins TRBV12-3 or TRBV12-4 and TRBJ2-3; weak D call: TRBD2 (5 bases). This CDR3 has 15 amino acids. V was trimmed by 3 bases and J by 1 base, leaving 11 bases between them. CDR3 sequence: CASSFTNGGTDTQYF. CDR3 DNA sequence: TGTGCCAGCAGTTTTACGAACGGGGGCACAGATACGCAGTATTTT.

Turning to this clonotype: A far larger clone lies a single base away; this is likely a read error. The chain couples TRBV7-9 to TRBJ2-1; 8 nucleotides match TRBD2. Germline loops: CDR1 SEHNR, CDR2 FQNEAQ (reference sequence). Losses at the gene ends were 4 bases for V and 1 base for J; bases not matched to a gene: 9. CDR3 length: 17 residues. CDR3 sequence (DNA): TGTGCCAGCAGCTCCTGTGGACTAGCAGGGTCCTACAATGAGCAGTTCTTC. It yields the protein CASSSCGLAGSYNEQFF.

This clonotype appeared many times. V and J are TRBV2 and TRBJ2-3; 10 positions match TRBD1. CDR3 length: 16 amino acids. Germline CDR1 and CDR2: SNHLY and FYNNEI. After removal of 6 bases from V and 5 bases from J, the junction contained 11 bases not matched to a gene. CDR3 sequence reads: CASSLTGGQGLDTQYF. The CDR3 nucleotides read TGTGCCAGCAGCCTAACTGGGGGACAGGGGCTAGATACGCAGTATTTT.

The gene calls are TRBV6-2 or TRBV6-3 and TRBJ2-3, with 7 positions matching TRBD2. V dropped 8 bases and J dropped 5; count of bases not matched to a gene: 4. This CDR3 region has 12 residues. In germline, CDR1 is MNHEY, CDR2 SVGEGT. Here the CDR3 DNA reads TGTGCCAGCCGAACGGGGGGAGATACGCAGTATTTT. This sequence encodes CASRTGGDTQYF.

Many counts were recorded for this clonotype. V usage is TRBV20-1 and J usage is TRBJ2-2; 7 bases match TRBD1. CDR3 length: 13 residues. Germline CDR1 and CDR2: DFQATT and SNEGSKA (reference sequence). The V segment lost 3 bases and the J segment 7 bases; nucleotides outside the gene matches: 5. The CDR3 nucleotides read TGCAGTGCTAGCATCCAGGGGGACGGGGAGCTGTTTTTT. Protein: CSASIQGDGELFF.

On this clonotype: It is likely a read error: a sequence one base away is far more abundant. The genes are TRBV6-4 and TRBJ2-5; 7 bases are shared with TRBD1. This CDR3 has 19 amino acids. After removal of 3 bases from V and 2 bases from J, the junction contained 18 bases not matched to a gene. Germline CDR1 and CDR2: MRHNA and SNTAGT. CDR3 sequence reads: CASSDPAVHTGVAQETQYF. The CDR3 nucleotides are TGTGCCAGCAGTGATCCTGCCGTCCACACAGGGGTGGCACAAGAGACCCAGTACTTC.

This clonotype has ten or more counts. The rearrangement links TRBV27 to TRBJ2-5; the D gene is possibly TRBD1 (6 bases). Trimming stripped 5 bases from V and 5 bases from J, with 18 bases between. Germline lookup yields CDR1 MNHEY and CDR2 SMNVEV (reference sequence). This CDR3 spans 15 amino acids. The CDR3 nucleotides read TGTGCCAGCAGTCGCCTAGGACAGATCGTTGAGACCCAGTACTTC. The encoded protein is CASSRLGQIVETQYF.

This clonotype was seen repeatedly, ten times or more. V gene TRBV19 combines with J gene TRBJ2-1, with a weak D call TRBD2 (6 bases). Germline-derived CDR1 and CDR2 are LNHDA and SQIVND (reference sequence). CDR3 length: 16 residues. Trimming removed 5 bases from V and 6 bases from J, with 20 bases in between. The CDR3 region has the DNA TGTGCCAGTAGTTCCCGCTATTCGGGAGTTCCCAATGAGCAGTTCTTC. As protein: CASSSRYSGVPNEQFF.

This clonotype has ten or more counts. The chain carries TRBV7-2 and TRBJ2-1; D uncertain. The germline V gene encodes CDR1 SGHTA and CDR2 FQGNSA. The CDR3 is 16 amino acids. Trimming took 2 bases from V and 2 from J, leaving 13 bases between them. As DNA, the CDR3 is TGTGCCAGCAGCTTAAGGAGTTCCCCACCCTACAATGAGCAGTTCTTC. It encodes CASSLRSSPPYNEQFF.

This clonotype was counted a few times. This sequence joins TRBV2 and TRBJ2-7, with 9 bases identical to TRBD1. Germline lookup yields CDR1 SNHLY and CDR2 FYNNEI. This CDR3 comprises 13 residues. V lost 6 bases and J lost 6; bases outside the gene matches: 6. This CDR3 is CASRQGARTEQYF. The CDR3 coding sequence is TGTGCCAGCAGACAGGGGGCGCGAACCGAGCAGTACTTC.

The J gene is TRBJ1-2, the V gene TRBV20-1, with 9 bases lining up with TRBD1. Germline CDR1 reads DFQATT; CDR2 reads SNEGSKA (reference sequence). This CDR3 is built from 16 residues. V gave up 0 bases and J gave up 4 bases; unmatched junction bases: 9. The CDR3 loop reads CSAREKPGQGFYGYTF. CDR3 DNA sequence: TGCAGTGCTAGAGAAAAACCGGGACAGGGTTTCTATGGCTACACCTTC.

In its sample, this clonotype was seen many times. The chain joins TRBV20-1 to TRBJ2-7; D is perhaps TRBD1 (6 bases). The CDR3 loop spans 13 amino acids. V lost 3 bases and J lost 2, with 11 bases in between. Germline V gene data show CDR1 as DFQATT and CDR2 as SNEGSKA (reference sequence). CDR3 DNA sequence: TGCAGTGCTAGTTCAGGGGACGCCTACGAGCAGTACTTC. Its translation is CSASSGDAYEQYF.

The chain links TRBV19 to TRBJ2-5; weak D call: TRBD1 (7 bases). CDR3 length: 17 amino acids. Trimming shortened V by 0 bases and J by 3 bases, and 17 bases separated the two germline ends. Germline CDR1 is LNHDA and CDR2 is SQIVND (reference sequence). The DNA of the CDR3 is TGTGCCAGTAGTATAGATCTGCGGGACAGCGTCGAAGAGACCCAGTACTTC. Translated: CASSIDLRDSVEETQYF.

The rearrangement links TRBV12-3 or TRBV12-4 to TRBJ2-2, with D perhaps matching TRBD2 (6 bases). The germline V and J ends were trimmed by 6 bases and 6 bases, with 17 bases remaining between them. This CDR3 is 15 amino acids long. The CDR3 coding sequence is TGTGCCAGCAGGCCTTTCGGGGGTAGGGCCGGGGAGCTGTTTTTT. The encoded protein is CASRPFGGRAGELFF.

This clonotype was seen more than once but under ten times. The chain links TRBV6-5 to TRBJ2-6, with unresolved D. Deletions cut 0 bases from V and 0 bases from J, with 18 bases between. The V gene's germline CDR1 is MNHEY and CDR2 SVGAGI. The CDR3 is 20 residues long. Here the CDR3 DNA reads TGTGCCAGCAGTTACTCCCTCGGGCAGGAATTCTACTCTGGGGCCAACGTCCTGACTTTC. Translating it yields CASSYSLGQEFYSGANVLTF.

This clonotype was observed a few times. The CDR3 region is CSATSTRASGEQFF. The CDR3 nucleotides read TGCAGTGCTACAAGTACTAGGGCGTCTGGTGAGCAGTTCTTC. The chain combines TRBV20-1 with TRBJ2-1, with D perhaps TRBD2 (5 bases). Trimming took off 4 bases at V and 9 bases at J, with 19 bases between the two ends. CDR1 is DFQATT, CDR2 SNEGSKA, per germline (reference sequence). The length of the CDR3 is 14 residues.

In its sample, this clonotype was seen a few times. This chain connects TRBV19 to TRBJ2-7; 9 bases match TRBD1. The CDR3 runs to 15 residues. V shed 5 bases and J 6 bases; nucleotides not matched to a gene: 11. Germline assignment: CDR1 LNHDA and CDR2 SQIVND (reference sequence). CDR3 DNA sequence: TGTGCCAGTAGTCTGGCCGGGACAGGGTTGGGCGAGCAGTACTTC. Amino acids: CASSLAGTGLGEQYF.

This clonotype has ten or more counts. The chain is built from TRBV12-3 or TRBV12-4 and TRBJ2-3; tentatively, D is TRBD2 (5 bases). Trimming took off 5 bases at V and 1 base at J, with 13 bases between the two ends. The CDR3 spans 15 residues. The CDR3 coding sequence is TGTGCCAGCAGTCCACTAGTGATAGGCACAGATACGCAGTATTTT. Residues: CASSPLVIGTDTQYF.

This clonotype has at least ten counts. The J gene is TRBJ2-2, the V gene TRBV11-1, with 7 bases that match TRBD1. The CDR3 extends over 15 amino acids. Germline trimming cut 3 bases from V and 0 bases from J; bases unmatched to any gene: 1. The germline CDR1 and CDR2 sequences are SGHAT and FQDESV (reference sequence). The DNA of the CDR3 is TGTGCCAGCAGCTTGGGACAGACGAACACCGGGGAGCTGTTTTTT. Its protein product is CASSLGQTNTGELFF.

This clonotype was detected many times. The chain has TRBV6-5 and TRBJ1-2; maybe TRBD1 (5 bases). The CDR3 has 13 amino acids. V shed 2 bases and J shed 6 bases, with 10 bases lying between them. Germline CDR1 reads MNHEY; CDR2 reads SVGAGI. The CDR3 DNA follows: TGTGCCAGCAGTTACAGTAGGGGAGATGGCTACACCTTC. This codes for CASSYSRGDGYTF.

At least ten counts were recorded for this clonotype. The chain has TRBV7-2 and TRBJ2-1, with 9 bases lining up with TRBD2. CDR1 SGHTA and CDR2 FQGNSA come from the germline V gene. Germline trimming cut 1 base from V and 6 bases from J; bases unmatched to any gene: 7. The CDR3 has 16 amino acids. The DNA for the CDR3 is TGTGCCAGCAGCTTAGTAGGTAGCGGGAGACGCAATGAGCAGTTCTTC. It codes for CASSLVGSGRRNEQFF.